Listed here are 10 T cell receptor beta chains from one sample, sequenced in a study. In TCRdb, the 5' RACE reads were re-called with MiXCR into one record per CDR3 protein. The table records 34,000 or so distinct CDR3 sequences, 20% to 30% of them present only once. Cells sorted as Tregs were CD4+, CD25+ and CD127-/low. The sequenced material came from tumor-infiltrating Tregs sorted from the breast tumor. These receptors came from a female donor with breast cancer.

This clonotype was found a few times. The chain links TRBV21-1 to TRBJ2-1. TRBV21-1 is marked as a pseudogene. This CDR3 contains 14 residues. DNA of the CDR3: TGTGCCAGCAAGGCGGGGAGCTCCTACAATGAGCAGTTCTTC. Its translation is CASKAGSSYNEQFF.

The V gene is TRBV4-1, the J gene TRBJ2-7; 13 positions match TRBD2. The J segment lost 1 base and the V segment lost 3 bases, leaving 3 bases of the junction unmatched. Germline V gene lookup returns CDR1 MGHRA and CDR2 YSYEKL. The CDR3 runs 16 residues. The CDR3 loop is CASSQPTSGRSYEQYF. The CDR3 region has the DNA TGCGCCAGCAGCCAGCCGACTAGCGGGAGGTCCTACGAGCAGTACTTC.

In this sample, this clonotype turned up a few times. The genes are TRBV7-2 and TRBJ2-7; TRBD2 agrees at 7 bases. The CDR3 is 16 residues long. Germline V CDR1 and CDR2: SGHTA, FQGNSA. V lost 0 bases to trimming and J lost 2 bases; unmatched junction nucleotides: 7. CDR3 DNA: TGTGCCAGCAGCTTAGCAGGCGGGAGAGCTACCTACGAGCAGTACTTC. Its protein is CASSLAGGRATYEQYF. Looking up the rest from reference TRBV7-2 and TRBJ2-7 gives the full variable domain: GAGVSQSPSNKVTEKGKDVELRCDPISGHTALYWYRQSLGQGLEFLIYFQGNSAPDKSGLPSDRFSAERTGGSVSTLTIQRTQQEDSAVYLCASSLAGGRATYEQYFGPGTRLTVT.

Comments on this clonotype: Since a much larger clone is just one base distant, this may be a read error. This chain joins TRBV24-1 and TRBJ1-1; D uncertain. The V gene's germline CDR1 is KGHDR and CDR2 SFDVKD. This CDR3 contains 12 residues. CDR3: CAASDQDTEAFF. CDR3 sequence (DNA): TGTGCCGCCAGTGACCAAGACACTGAAGCTTTCTTT.

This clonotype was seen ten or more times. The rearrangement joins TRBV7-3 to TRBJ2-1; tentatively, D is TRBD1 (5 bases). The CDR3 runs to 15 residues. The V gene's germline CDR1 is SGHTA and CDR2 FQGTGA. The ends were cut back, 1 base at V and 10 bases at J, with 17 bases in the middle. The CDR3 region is CASSLKGPQPREQFF. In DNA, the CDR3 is TGTGCCAGCAGCTTAAAGGGGCCTCAGCCCCGGGAGCAGTTCTTC.

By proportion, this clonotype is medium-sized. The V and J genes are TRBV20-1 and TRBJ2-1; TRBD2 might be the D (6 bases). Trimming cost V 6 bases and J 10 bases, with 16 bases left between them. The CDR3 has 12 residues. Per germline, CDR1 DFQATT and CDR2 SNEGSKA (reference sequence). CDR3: CSAIPPGLEQFF. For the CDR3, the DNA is TGCAGTGCCATCCCACCGGGACTCGAGCAGTTCTTC.

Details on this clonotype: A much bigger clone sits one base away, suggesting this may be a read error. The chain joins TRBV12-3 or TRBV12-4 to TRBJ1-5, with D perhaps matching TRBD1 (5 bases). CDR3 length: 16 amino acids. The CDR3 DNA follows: TGTGTCAGCAGCCCGGGGCGATTTAATAGCAATCAGCCCCAGCATTTT. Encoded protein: CVSSPGRFNSNQPQHF.

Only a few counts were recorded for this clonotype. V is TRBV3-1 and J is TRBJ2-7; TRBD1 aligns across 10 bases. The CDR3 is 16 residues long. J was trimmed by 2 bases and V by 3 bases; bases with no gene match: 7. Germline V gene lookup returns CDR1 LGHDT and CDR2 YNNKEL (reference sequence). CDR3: CASSHSDRGPAYEQYF. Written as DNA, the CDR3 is TGTGCCAGCAGCCACTCCGACAGGGGGCCGGCCTACGAGCAGTACTTC.

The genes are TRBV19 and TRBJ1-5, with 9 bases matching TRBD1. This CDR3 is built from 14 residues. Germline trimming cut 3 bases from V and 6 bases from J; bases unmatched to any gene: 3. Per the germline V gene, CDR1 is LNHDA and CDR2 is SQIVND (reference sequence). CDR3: CASSMGDRVQPQHF. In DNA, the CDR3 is TGTGCCAGTAGTATGGGGGACAGGGTTCAGCCCCAGCATTTT.

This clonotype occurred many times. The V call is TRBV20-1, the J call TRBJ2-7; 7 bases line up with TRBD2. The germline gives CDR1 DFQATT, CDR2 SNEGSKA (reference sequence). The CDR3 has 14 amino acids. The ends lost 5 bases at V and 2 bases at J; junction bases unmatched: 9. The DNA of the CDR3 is TGCAGTGCTCATAGGGGCGGGGGAACCTACGAGCAGTACTTC. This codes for CSAHRGGGTYEQYF.